Listed here are 4 T cell receptor beta chains from one sample, sequenced in a study of beta chain features in type 1 diabetes. Study findings and constraints: Shortening of TCRB CDR3s, moderate but significant, appeared in all four CD4+ subsets of Type 1 diabetes patients.

The study reverse transcribed the entire isolated RNA, so it sequenced expressed TCRB transcripts. The table came from immunoSEQ multiplex PCR; TCRdb's copy has only in-frame clones and leaves some out. The profile shows under 300,000 clones, approximately 16% of them singletons. These receptors' antigens are unknown. The sample consisted of naive CD4+ T cells from blood. Receptor source: a man between 25 and 39 years old with type 1 diabetes.

V and J are TRBV7-8 and TRBJ2-5; tentatively, D is TRBD1 (6 bases). Germline V gene sequence: CDR1 SGHVS, CDR2 FQNEAQ. V lost 2 bases and J lost 1, with 14 bases in between. This CDR3 comprises 16 residues. CDR3 sequence: CASSLPAGVLQETQYF. Written as DNA, the CDR3 is TGTGCCAGCAGCTTACCGGCAGGGGTCCTCCAAGAGACCCAGTACTTC.

This clone was seen more than once but under ten times. The J gene is TRBJ2-1, the V gene TRBV27, with 7 bases that match TRBD2. The J segment lost 0 bases and the V segment lost 8 bases, leaving 19 bases of the junction unmatched. CDR3 length: 19 residues. Germline CDR1 is MNHEY and CDR2 is SMNVEV (reference sequence). CDR3 in DNA: TGTGCCAGCTCGGCCGGCCTGGGGCTAGCGGCAAGCTCCTACAATGAGCAGTTCTTC. Translated: CASSAGLGLAASSYNEQFF.

This clone was found a few times. This sequence joins TRBV7-9 and TRBJ2-7, with a weak D call TRBD2 (6 bases). V shed 3 bases and J shed 4 bases, with 13 bases lying between them. CDR1 SEHNR and CDR2 FQNEAQ come from the germline V gene (reference sequence). The CDR3 is 14 residues long. The CDR3, as DNA: TGTGCCAGCAGCTTGTCGCGGGAAAATTACGAGCAGTACTTC. Protein: CASSLSRENYEQYF.

There are a few counts of this clone. This rearrangement joins TRBV20-1 to TRBJ2-7; D remains ambiguous. This CDR3 is built from 11 residues. V was pared by 6 bases and J by 2 bases, with 8 bases between. CDR1 and CDR2 from the germline V gene are DFQATT and SNEGSKA (reference sequence). The CDR3 sequence is CSARSAYEQYF. As DNA, the CDR3 is TGCAGTGCCCGCTCGGCCTACGAGCAGTACTTC.